This is a list of T cell receptor beta chains from one sample in a study of cytomegalovirus exposure and HLA in healthy donors. The data were produced by immunoSEQ multiplex PCR, yet TCRdb's version contains in-frame clones alone and is incomplete. In the table there are over 85,000 clones, approximately 89% of which are singletons. Sequenced: PBMCs. The source is a young woman in good health and CMV-seronegative. CDR3s include the opening cysteine and the closing phenylalanine or tryptophan. The D gene is left open where the match is weak. Clone size is given for some rows only: seen once, a few or many times, or a class if the clone is expanded.

NA	TRBV5-1	TRBD1	TRBJ1-5	CASSLGTGVGQPQHF	TGCGCCAGCAGCTTGGGGACAGGGGTGGGTCAGCCCCAGCATTTT
NA	TRBV25-1	TRBD1	TRBJ1-6	CASSEQGANSPLHF	TGTGCCAGCAGTGAACAGGGGGCGAATTCACCCCTCCACTTT
NA	TRBV13	NA	TRBJ2-1	CASSSVSYNEQFF	TGTGCCAGCAGCTCCGTATCCTACAATGAGCAGTTCTTC
once	TRBV7-8	TRBD1	TRBJ2-7	CASSSRDRAREQYF	TGTGCCAGCAGCTCAAGGGACAGGGCGCGCGAGCAGTACTTC
NA	TRBV21-1	NA	TRBJ1-1	CASSSNRGRKGTEAFF	TGTGCCAGCAGCAGTAACAGGGGAAGGAAGGGCACTGAAGCTTTCTTT
NA	TRBV7-2	NA	TRBJ2-2	CASSYDLTGELFF	TGTGCCAGCAGCTACGACTTGACCGGGGAGCTGTTTTTT
NA	TRBV19	NA	TRBJ1-1	CASRQGTEAFF	TGTGCCAGCCGTCAGGGTACTGAAGCTTTCTTT
NA	TRBV11-2	NA	TRBJ2-7	CASSLGGARPYEQYF	TGTGCCAGCAGCTTAGGAGGAGCCAGACCCTACGAGCAGTACTTC
NA	TRBV12-5	TRBD1	TRBJ2-2	CASGFLPQGANTGELFF	TGTGCTAGTGGTTTCCTCCCACAGGGGGCGAACACCGGGGAGCTGTTTTTT
NA	TRBV28	TRBD2	TRBJ2-3	CASSLGPLAEVTDTQYF	TGTGCCAGCAGTTTGGGTCCCCTAGCGGAGGTCACAGATACGCAGTATTTT